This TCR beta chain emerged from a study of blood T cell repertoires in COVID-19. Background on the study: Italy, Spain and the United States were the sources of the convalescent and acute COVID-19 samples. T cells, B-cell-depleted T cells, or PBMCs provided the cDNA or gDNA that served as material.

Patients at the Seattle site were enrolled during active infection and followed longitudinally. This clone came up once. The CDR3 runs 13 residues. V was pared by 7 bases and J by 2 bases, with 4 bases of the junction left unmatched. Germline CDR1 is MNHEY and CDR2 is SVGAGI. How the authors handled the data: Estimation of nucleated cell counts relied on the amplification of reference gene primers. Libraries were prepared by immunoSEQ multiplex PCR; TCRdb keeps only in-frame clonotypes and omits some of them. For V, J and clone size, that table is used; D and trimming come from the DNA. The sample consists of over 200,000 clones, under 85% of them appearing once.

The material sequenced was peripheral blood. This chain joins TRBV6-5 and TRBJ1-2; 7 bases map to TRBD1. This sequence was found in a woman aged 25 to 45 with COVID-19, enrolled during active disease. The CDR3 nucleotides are TGTGCCAGCACCCAGACAGGGAACTATGGCTACACCTTC. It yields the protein CASTQTGNYGYTF.